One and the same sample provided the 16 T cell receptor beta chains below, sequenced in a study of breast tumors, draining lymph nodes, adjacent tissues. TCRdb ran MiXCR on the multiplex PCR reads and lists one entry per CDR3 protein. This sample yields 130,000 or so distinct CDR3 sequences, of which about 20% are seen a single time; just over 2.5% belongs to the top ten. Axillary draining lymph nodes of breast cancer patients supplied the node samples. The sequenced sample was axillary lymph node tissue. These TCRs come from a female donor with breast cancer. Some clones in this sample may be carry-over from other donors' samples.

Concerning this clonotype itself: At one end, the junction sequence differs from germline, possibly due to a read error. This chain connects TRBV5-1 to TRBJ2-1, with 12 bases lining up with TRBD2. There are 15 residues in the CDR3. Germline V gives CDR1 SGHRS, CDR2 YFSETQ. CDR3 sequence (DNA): TGCGCCAGCAGCCTGGGACTAGCGGGTTACAATGAGCGGTTCTTC. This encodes CASSLGLAGYNERFF.

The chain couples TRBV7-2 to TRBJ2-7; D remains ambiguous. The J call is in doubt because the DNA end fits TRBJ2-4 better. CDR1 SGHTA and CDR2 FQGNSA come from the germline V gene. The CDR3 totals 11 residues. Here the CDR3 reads CASSKGIIQYF. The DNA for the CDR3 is TGTGCCAGCAGCAAAGGGATCATTCAGTACTTC.

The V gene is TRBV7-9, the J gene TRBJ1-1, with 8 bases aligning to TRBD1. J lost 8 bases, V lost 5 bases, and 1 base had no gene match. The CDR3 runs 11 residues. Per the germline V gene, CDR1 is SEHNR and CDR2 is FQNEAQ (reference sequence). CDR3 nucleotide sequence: TGTGCCAGCAGCAGACAGGGGGAAGCTTTCTTT. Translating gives CASSRQGEAFF.

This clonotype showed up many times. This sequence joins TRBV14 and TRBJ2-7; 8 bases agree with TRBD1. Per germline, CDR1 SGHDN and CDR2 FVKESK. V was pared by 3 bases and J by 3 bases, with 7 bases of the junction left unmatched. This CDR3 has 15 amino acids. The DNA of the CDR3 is TGTGCCAGCAGCCATAGTCAGGGGGCGTTCTACGAGCAGTACTTC. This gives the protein CASSHSQGAFYEQYF.

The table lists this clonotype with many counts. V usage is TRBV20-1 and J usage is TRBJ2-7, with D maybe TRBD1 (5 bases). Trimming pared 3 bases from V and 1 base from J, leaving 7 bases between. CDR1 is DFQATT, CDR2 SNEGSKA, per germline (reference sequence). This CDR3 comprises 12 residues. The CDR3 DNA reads TGCAGTGCTAGGGACAAGTCCTACGAGCAGTACTTC. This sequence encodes CSARDKSYEQYF.

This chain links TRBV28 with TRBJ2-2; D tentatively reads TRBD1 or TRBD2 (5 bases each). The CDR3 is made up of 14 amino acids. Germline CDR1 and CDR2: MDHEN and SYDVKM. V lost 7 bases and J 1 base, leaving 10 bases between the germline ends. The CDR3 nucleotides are TGTGCCAGCACCCTGGGACGGAACACCGGGGAGCTGTTTTTT. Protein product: CASTLGRNTGELFF.

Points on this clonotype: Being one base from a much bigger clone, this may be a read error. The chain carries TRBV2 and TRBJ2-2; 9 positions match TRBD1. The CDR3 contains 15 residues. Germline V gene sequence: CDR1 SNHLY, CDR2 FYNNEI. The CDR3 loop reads CASRAGTGFTGEPFF. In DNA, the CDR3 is TGTGCCAGCAGGGCCGGGACAGGGTTTACCGGGGAGCCGTTTTTT.

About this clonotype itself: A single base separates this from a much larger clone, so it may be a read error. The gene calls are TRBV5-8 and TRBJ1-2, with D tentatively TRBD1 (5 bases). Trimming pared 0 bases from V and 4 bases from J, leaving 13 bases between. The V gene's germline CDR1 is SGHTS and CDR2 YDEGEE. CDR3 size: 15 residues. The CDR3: CASSLEQGGLYGYTF. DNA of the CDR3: TGTGCCAGCAGCTTGGAGCAGGGCGGGCTCTATGGCTACACCTTC.

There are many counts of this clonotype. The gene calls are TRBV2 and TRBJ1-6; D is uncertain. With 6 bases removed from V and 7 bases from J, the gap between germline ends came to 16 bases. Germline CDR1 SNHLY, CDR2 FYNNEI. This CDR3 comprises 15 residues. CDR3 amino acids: CASRVTPKGNSPLHF. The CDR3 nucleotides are TGTGCCAGCAGAGTCACGCCAAAGGGAAATTCACCCCTCCACTTT. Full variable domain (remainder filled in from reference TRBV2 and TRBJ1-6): EPEVTQTPSHQVTQMGQEVILRCVPISNHLYFYWYRQILGQKVEFLVSFYNNEISEKSEIFDDQFSVERPDGSNFTLKIRSTKLEDSAMYFCASRVTPKGNSPLHFGNGTRLTVT.

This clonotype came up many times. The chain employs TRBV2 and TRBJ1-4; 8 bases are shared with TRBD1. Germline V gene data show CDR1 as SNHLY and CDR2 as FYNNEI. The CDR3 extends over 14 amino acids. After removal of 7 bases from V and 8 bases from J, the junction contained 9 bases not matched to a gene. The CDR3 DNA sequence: TGTGCCAGCACCTTCCAGGGGGCACGGGAAAAACTGTTTTTT. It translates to CASTFQGAREKLFF.

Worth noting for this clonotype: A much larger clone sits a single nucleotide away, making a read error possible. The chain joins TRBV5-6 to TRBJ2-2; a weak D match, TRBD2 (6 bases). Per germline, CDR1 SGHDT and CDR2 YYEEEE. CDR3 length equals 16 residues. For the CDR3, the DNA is TGTGCCAGCAGCTTGCTCAGGGAGGCGAACACCGTGGAGCTGTTTTTT. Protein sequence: CASSLLREANTVELFF. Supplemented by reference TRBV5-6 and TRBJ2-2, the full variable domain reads DAGVTQSPTHLIKTRGQQVTLRCSPKSGHDTVSWYQQALGQGPQFIFQYYEEEERQRGNFPDRFSGHQFPNYSSELNVNALLLGDSALYLCASSLLREANTVELFFGEGSRLTVL.

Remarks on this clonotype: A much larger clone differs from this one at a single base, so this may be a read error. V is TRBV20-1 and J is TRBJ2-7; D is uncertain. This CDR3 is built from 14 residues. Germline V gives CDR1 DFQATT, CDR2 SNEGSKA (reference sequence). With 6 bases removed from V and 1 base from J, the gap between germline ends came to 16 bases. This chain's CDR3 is CSATALHLSYEQYF. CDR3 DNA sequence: TGCAGTGCCACGGCCCTACACCTTTCCTACGAGCAGTACTTC.

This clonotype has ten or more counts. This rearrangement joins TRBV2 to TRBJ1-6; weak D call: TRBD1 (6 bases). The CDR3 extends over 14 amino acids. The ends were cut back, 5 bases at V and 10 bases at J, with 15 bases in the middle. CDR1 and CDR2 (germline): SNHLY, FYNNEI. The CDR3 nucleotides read TGTGCCAGCAGTTCGCGGACAGAAAGATCACCCCTCCACTTT. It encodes CASSSRTERSPLHF. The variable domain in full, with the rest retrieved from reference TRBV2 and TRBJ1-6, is EPEVTQTPSHQVTQMGQEVILRCVPISNHLYFYWYRQILGQKVEFLVSFYNNEISEKSEIFDDQFSVERPDGSNFTLKIRSTKLEDSAMYFCASSSRTERSPLHFGNGTRLTVT.

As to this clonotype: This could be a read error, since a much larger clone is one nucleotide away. The CDR3 region is CASSISLAGAYNKQFF. As DNA, the CDR3 is TGTGCCAGTAGTATTAGCCTAGCGGGAGCCTACAATAAGCAGTTCTTC. This chain joins TRBV19 and TRBJ2-1; 10 bases are shared with TRBD2. Germline CDR1 reads LNHDA; CDR2 reads SQIVND (reference sequence). This CDR3 has 16 residues.

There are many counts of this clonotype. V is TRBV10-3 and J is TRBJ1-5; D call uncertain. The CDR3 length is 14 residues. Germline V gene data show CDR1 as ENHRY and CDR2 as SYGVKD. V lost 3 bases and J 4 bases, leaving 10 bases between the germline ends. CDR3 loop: CAISDGRPNQPQHF. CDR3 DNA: TGTGCCATCAGTGACGGCAGGCCTAATCAGCCCCAGCATTTT.

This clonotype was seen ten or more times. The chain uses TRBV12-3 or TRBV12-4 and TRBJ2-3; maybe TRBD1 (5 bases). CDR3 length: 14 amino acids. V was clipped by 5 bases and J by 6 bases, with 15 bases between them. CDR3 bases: TGTGCCAGCAGTGTGTCCAGGGCTTTGGATACGCAGTATTTT. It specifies CASSVSRALDTQYF.